This T cell receptor beta chain was obtained from a study of T cells in tuberculosis. Study-level points and caveats: GMM-specific TCRs were nearer to active tuberculosis alpha repertoires, suggesting expansion. The TCR-beta difference was not significant; alpha differences partly reflected length.

Profiling relied on immunoSEQ multiplex PCR, and the TCRdb table lists in-frame clones only, not all of them. Counted here are roughly 35,000 clones, over 85% occurring once; the ten biggest clones make up more than 6.5%. Germline V gives CDR1 MGHRA, CDR2 YSYEKL. The CDR3 is 15 amino acids. The ends lost 2 bases at V and 8 bases at J; junction bases unmatched: 6. A word on this clone: What it binds is unknown.

The chain joins TRBV4-1 to TRBJ1-2, with 12 bases identical to TRBD1. This sequence originates from a donor aged 10-29 years with latent tuberculosis or without tuberculosis infection. The source material was PBMCs. CDR3 region: CASSQPRDRGPGYTF. CDR3 nucleotide sequence: TGCGCCAGCAGCCAACCCCGGGACAGGGGGCCGGGCTACACCTTC.